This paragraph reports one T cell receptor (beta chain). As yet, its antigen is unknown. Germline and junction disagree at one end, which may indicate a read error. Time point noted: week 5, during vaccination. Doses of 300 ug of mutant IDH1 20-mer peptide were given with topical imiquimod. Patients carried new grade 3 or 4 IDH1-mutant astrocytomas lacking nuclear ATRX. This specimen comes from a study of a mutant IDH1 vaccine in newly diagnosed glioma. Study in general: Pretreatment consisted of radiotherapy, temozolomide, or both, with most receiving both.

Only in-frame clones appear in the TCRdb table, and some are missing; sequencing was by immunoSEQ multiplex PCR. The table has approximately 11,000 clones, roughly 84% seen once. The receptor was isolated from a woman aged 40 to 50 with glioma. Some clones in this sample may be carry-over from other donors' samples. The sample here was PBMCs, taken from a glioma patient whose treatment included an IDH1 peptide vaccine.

The CDR3 loop is CASSFGGSGEPFF. DNA for the CDR3: TGTGCCAGCAGCTTTGGGGGATCCGGGGAGCCGTTTTTT. This chain connects TRBV5-5 to TRBJ2-2; D possibly uses TRBD1 or TRBD2 (5 bases each). Germline CDR1 is SGHKS and CDR2 is YYEKEE (reference sequence). The CDR3 sequence is 13 residues long.